Following are 20 T cell receptor beta chains from one sample sequenced in a study of control samples from healthy donors and cancer patients (dated by TCRdb to the early 2020s). The library was produced with the immunoSEQ multiplex PCR assay. The source is immuneACCESS, and TCRdb retained only in-frame sequences with V and J called. Part of the clones is not carried over; for the studies checked, unresolved V genes explain less than half of this, and the remainder is unexplained. The sample table shows approximately 87,000 clones, and about nine tenths are seen once. In total, the top ten clones hold roughly 18% of the sample. The sequencing input was blood. These receptors were taken from a man in his fifties in good health.

This chain links TRBV30 with TRBJ1-5, with a weak D call TRBD1 (5 bases). The length of the CDR3 is 15 residues. Germline V gene sequence: CDR1 GTSNPN, CDR2 SVGIG (reference sequence). V dropped 1 base and J dropped 2 bases, with 12 bases sitting between them. The CDR3 DNA sequence: TGTGCCTGGAGTGGTAAGGGGAACGGCAATCAGCCCCAGCATTTT. Translation: CAWSGKGNGNQPQHF.

The CDR3 region has the DNA TGTGCCAGTAGTCAAGGAACAGTTACCCGGGCTAAAGCTTTCTTT. Its translation is CASSQGTVTRAKAFF. The chain couples TRBV19 to TRBJ1-1; D gene unclear. The CDR3 sequence is 15 residues long. V lost 5 bases and J 9 bases, leaving 22 bases between the germline ends. Germline V gives CDR1 LNHDA, CDR2 SQIVND (reference sequence).

V usage is TRBV6-5 and J usage is TRBJ2-7, with TRBD2 identical over 8 bases. The length of the CDR3 is 13 residues. J gave up 2 bases and V 7 bases, and 4 bases lay outside the gene matches. Germline loops: CDR1 MNHEY, CDR2 SVGAGI. Here the CDR3 reads CASMTGGPYEQYF. The CDR3 DNA reads TGTGCCAGCATGACGGGGGGGCCCTACGAGCAGTACTTC.

V gene TRBV14 combines with J gene TRBJ1-1, with D unresolved. Germline-derived CDR1 and CDR2 are SGHDN and FVKESK. The CDR3 length is 15 residues. V shed 3 bases and J shed 1 base, with 12 bases lying between them. For the CDR3, the DNA is TGTGCCAGCAGCCAGACTCGGACTGAGAACACTGAAGCTTTCTTT. Protein: CASSQTRTENTEAFF.

V is TRBV19 and J is TRBJ2-5; 7 bases are shared with TRBD1. Germline CDR1 is LNHDA and CDR2 is SQIVND (reference sequence). J gave up 5 bases and V 5 bases, and 8 bases lay outside the gene matches. The CDR3 extends over 14 amino acids. The CDR3 spells CASSPDRAGETQYF. The CDR3 DNA is TGTGCCAGTAGTCCCGACAGGGCCGGGGAGACCCAGTACTTC.

The genes are TRBV5-1 and TRBJ1-2; weak D call: TRBD1 (6 bases). With 4 bases removed from V and 0 bases from J, the gap between germline ends came to 13 bases. The CDR3 has 15 amino acids. Germline CDR1 is SGHRS and CDR2 is YFSETQ. The CDR3 sequence is CASSTGQIANYGYTF. Here the CDR3 DNA reads TGCGCCAGCAGCACCGGACAGATAGCTAACTATGGCTACACCTTC.

This chain links TRBV6-2 or TRBV6-3 with TRBJ1-5; perhaps TRBD1 as D (6 bases). CDR1 is MNHEY, CDR2 SVGEGT, per germline. The CDR3 sequence is 16 residues long. Trimming cost V 1 base and J 0 bases, with 10 bases left between them. The CDR3 DNA is TGTGCCAGCAGTTACTTGACAGGAGCTAGCAATCAGCCCCAGCATTTT. Translated: CASSYLTGASNQPQHF.

The chain uses TRBV19 and TRBJ1-6; a possible D gene is TRBD1 (6 bases). V was clipped by 1 base and J by 7 bases, with 17 bases between them. Germline V gives CDR1 LNHDA, CDR2 SQIVND (reference sequence). CDR3 length: 17 residues. The CDR3 loop reads CASSIVRLDGGNSPLHF. DNA of the CDR3: TGTGCCAGTAGTATAGTCCGGCTGGACGGGGGCAATTCACCCCTCCACTTT.

This chain links TRBV7-8 with TRBJ2-2; TRBD2 aligns across 12 bases. Germline CDR1 and CDR2: SGHVS and FQNEAQ. The CDR3 loop spans 17 amino acids. Germline trimming cut 6 bases from V and 1 base from J; bases unmatched to any gene: 6. DNA of the CDR3: TGTGCCAGCAGTTTGACTAGCGGGGGTCGGAACACCGGGGAGCTGTTTTTT. It yields the protein CASSLTSGGRNTGELFF.

The chain couples TRBV9 to TRBJ2-3, with TRBD1 matching 7 bases. The CDR3 is made up of 14 amino acids. With V trimmed by 4 bases and J by 6 bases, 8 bases remained unmatched. Germline loops: CDR1 SGDLS, CDR2 YYNGEE. The CDR3 loop is CASSRYRGADTQYF. CDR3 in DNA: TGTGCCAGCAGCCGGTACAGGGGCGCGGATACGCAGTATTTT.

V usage is TRBV5-1 and J usage is TRBJ1-2; 8 bases match TRBD1. Germline CDR1 and CDR2: SGHRS and YFSETQ. Germline trimming cut 4 bases from V and 5 bases from J; bases unmatched to any gene: 4. The CDR3 is 13 amino acids. Written as DNA, the CDR3 is TGCGCCAGCAGCGTAGGACAGGGTTATGGCTACACCTTC. Its protein product is CASSVGQGYGYTF.

This clone was observed a single time. The CDR3, as DNA: TGCGCCAGCAGTGAGGGGAGCTCCTACAATGAGCAGTTCTTC. The encoded protein is CASSEGSSYNEQFF. The V gene is TRBV10-1, the J gene TRBJ2-1; maybe TRBD2 (5 bases). The CDR3 contains 14 residues. The germline V gene has CDR1 WNHNN and CDR2 SYGVQD (reference sequence). V lost 2 bases and J 0 bases, leaving 5 bases between the germline ends.

The rearrangement links TRBV4-3 to TRBJ1-5; possibly TRBD1 for D (5 bases). The CDR3 spans 15 residues. The V end lost 1 base, the J end lost 6 bases, and 13 bases lay between the germline ends. Germline CDR1 and CDR2: LGHNA and YSLEER. The CDR3 bases are TGCGCCAGCAGCCAAGTACGGGGGAAGACTCAGCCCCAGCATTTT. Residues: CASSQVRGKTQPQHF.

V and J are TRBV9 and TRBJ2-3; 8 bases are shared with TRBD2. Germline CDR1 and CDR2: SGDLS and YYNGEE. The junction had 3 bases not matched to a gene; V was cut back by 4 bases and J by 2 bases. The CDR3 spans 14 residues. CDR3 DNA: TGTGCCAGCAGCTCCGGGGGGGTCACAGATACGCAGTATTTT. Translated: CASSSGGVTDTQYF.

This chain uses TRBV3-1 (or the pseudogene TRBV3-2) with TRBJ1-2; D not resolved. Germline V gene data show CDR1 as LGHDT and CDR2 as YNNKEL (reference sequence). The V end was cut by 2 bases, the J end by 9 bases, with 7 bases between. This CDR3 spans 11 amino acids. The CDR3 DNA reads TGTGCCAGCAGCCAATCCGAGCGCTACACCTTC. This encodes CASSQSERYTF.

V and J are TRBV15 and TRBJ1-1; D is perhaps TRBD1 (6 bases). Between the trimmed V and J ends, which lost 5 bases and 5 bases, there was a span of 18 bases. The germline CDR1 and CDR2 sequences are LNHNV and YYDKDF (reference sequence). The CDR3 length is 15 residues. CDR3 sequence (DNA): TGTGCCACCAGCGGGGGGGTTTTGAGGGGGACTGAAGCTTTCTTT. As protein: CATSGGVLRGTEAFF.

The chain uses TRBV6-5 and TRBJ2-2; TRBD2 matches at 10 bases. CDR1 is MNHEY, CDR2 SVGAGI, per germline. Trimming removed 6 bases from V and 7 bases from J; junction bases left unmatched: 8. This CDR3 contains 15 residues. CDR3 residues: CASRRLAGWVGELFF. The CDR3 DNA reads TGTGCCAGCAGAAGACTAGCGGGTTGGGTCGGGGAGCTGTTTTTT.

The chain joins TRBV7-7 to TRBJ2-5, with D possibly TRBD1 on 6 matching bases. This CDR3 region has 13 residues. The germline gives CDR1 SSHAT, CDR2 FNYEAQ (reference sequence). The V gene lost 1 base and the J gene lost 4 bases, with 7 bases spanning the gap. The CDR3 coding sequence is TGTGCCAGCAGCTTAGGGGGGCTAGAGACCCAGTACTTC. This codes for CASSLGGLETQYF.

As DNA, the CDR3 is TGTGCCAGCAGTTTGGGGGGGCCGGGAGATACGCAGTATTTT. This gives the protein CASSLGGPGDTQYF. The chain couples TRBV27 to TRBJ2-3; possibly TRBD2 for D (7 bases). CDR3 length: 14 residues. Looked up from germline, CDR1 is MNHEY and CDR2 is SMNVEV (reference sequence). Deletions cut 3 bases from V and 5 bases from J, with 12 bases between.

The V gene is TRBV19, the J gene TRBJ2-7, with 8 bases aligning to TRBD1. Unmatched junction bases numbered 22, after V lost 7 bases and J lost 2 bases. The CDR3 runs to 19 residues. Germline CDR1 and CDR2: LNHDA and SQIVND (reference sequence). In DNA, the CDR3 is TGTGCCAGTACAGGCCGAATTTCACCAGACAGGGGCCTAACCTACGAGCAGTACTTC. This sequence encodes CASTGRISPDRGLTYEQYF.